This is a list of T cell receptor beta chains from one sample in a study of OX40 agonist ivuxolimab in advanced cancers. TCRdb's table, derived via immunoSEQ multiplex PCR, lists solely in-frame clones and lacks some. The repertoire consists of around 80,000 clones, with around 86% occurring once and the leading ten covering more than 0.3%. This specimen consisted of CD4+ or CD8+ T cells sorted from blood, obtained in a trial of the OX40 agonist ivuxolimab. Receptors were obtained from an adult with an advanced solid tumor such as melanoma, head and neck, liver or kidney cancer. The CDR3 runs from the conserved cysteine through the conserved F or W. Fields, in order: CDR3 DNA, CDR3 protein, V gene, clone size, J gene, D gene, CDR3 length. A D gene is named only where the DNA matches it firmly. Size tells how often a clone was seen (once, few, many) or the class of an expanded clone, and some rows leave it out.

TGTGCCAGCAGTTTATCCGGCAGGGGGCTTTACGAGCAGTACTTC | CASSLSGRGLYEQYF | TRBV27 | - | TRBJ2-7 | TRBD1 | 15
TGCGCCAGCAGCTCGGGACAGGGGGGAAATTCACCCCTCCACTTT | CASSSGQGGNSPLHF | TRBV5-1 | - | TRBJ1-6 | TRBD1 | 15
TGTGCCAGCAGCCTAAGACTAGCGGGAGGCGTAACCGGGGAGCTGTTTTTT | CASSLRLAGGVTGELFF | TRBV7-8 | - | TRBJ2-2 | TRBD2 | 17
TGTGCCAGCAGCAGTGGACAGTATAGCAATCAGCCCCAGCATTTT | CASSSGQYSNQPQHF | TRBV5-6 | few | TRBJ1-5 | - | 15
TGTGCCACCATAGGATACGATTCCGGCTTTGGCTACACCTTC | CATIGYDSGFGYTF | TRBV2 | - | TRBJ1-2 | - | 14
TGTGCCAGCAGGAGAGCGGGGGGCGCCTATGGCTACACCTTC | CASRRAGGAYGYTF | TRBV6-5 | - | TRBJ1-2 | - | 14
TGTGCCAGCAGTTTTGGGAATCAGCCCCAGCATTTT | CASSFGNQPQHF | TRBV28 | few | TRBJ1-5 | - | 12
TGCGCCAGCAGCTTGGGAACGGCCGGGGAGCTGTTTTTT | CASSLGTAGELFF | TRBV5-1 | - | TRBJ2-2 | - | 13
TGTGCCATCAGTGAGAGGAGCTATGGCTACACCTTC | CAISERSYGYTF | TRBV10-3 | - | TRBJ1-2 | - | 12
TGTGCCAGCAGCTTGGTTGGGATCTCCTACGAGCAGTACTTC | CASSLVGISYEQYF | TRBV5-4 | - | TRBJ2-7 | - | 14
TGTGCCAGCAGCGTAGTTGACAGGGTGGGTAGCTACACCTTC | CASSVVDRVGSYTF | TRBV9 | - | TRBJ1-2 | TRBD1 | 14
TGTGCCAGCCTGGGACAGGGAAGGAACACTGAAGCTTTCTTT | CASLGQGRNTEAFF | TRBV18 | - | TRBJ1-1 | TRBD1 | 14
TGTGCCAGCAGACCAGGAACAGCTAGCTCCTACAATGAGCAGTTCTTC | CASRPGTASSYNEQFF | TRBV11-1 | - | TRBJ2-1 | - | 16